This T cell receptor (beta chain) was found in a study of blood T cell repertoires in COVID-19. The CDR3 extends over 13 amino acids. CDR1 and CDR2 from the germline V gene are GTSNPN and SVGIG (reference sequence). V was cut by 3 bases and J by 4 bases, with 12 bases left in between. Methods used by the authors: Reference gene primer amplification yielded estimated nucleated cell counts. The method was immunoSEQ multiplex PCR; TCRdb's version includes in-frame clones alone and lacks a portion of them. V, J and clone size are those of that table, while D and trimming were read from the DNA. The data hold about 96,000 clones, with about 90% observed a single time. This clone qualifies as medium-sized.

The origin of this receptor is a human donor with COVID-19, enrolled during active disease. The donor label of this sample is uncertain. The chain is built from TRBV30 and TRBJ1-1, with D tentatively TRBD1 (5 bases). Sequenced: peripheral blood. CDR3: CAWSWDGGTEAFF. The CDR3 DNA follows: TGTGCCTGGAGCTGGGACGGGGGCACTGAAGCTTTCTTT.